A single sample is the source of the 14 T cell receptor beta chains below, sequenced in a study of sequential checkpoint blockade in melanoma. Stated treatment: randomized to nivolumab then ipilimumab (arm A) or the reverse (arm B). Assay: immunoSEQ multiplex PCR; the TCRdb copy retains only in-frame clones and omits some. The data hold a few thousand clones, with roughly 85% observed a single time. Here the sequenced sample was CD8+ T cells sorted from blood (inferred from file names), taken from a patient given nivolumab and ipilimumab in sequence. Every receptor here comes from a human donor with melanoma.

Only one count was recorded for this clone. The chain recombines TRBV4-2 with TRBJ2-7; 9 bases agree with TRBD2. V trimming: 3 bases; J trimming: 0 bases; junction bases outside the gene matches: 6. This CDR3 is 16 amino acids long. Germline V CDR1 and CDR2: LGHNA, YNFKEQ. The CDR3, as DNA: TGTGCCAGCAGCCACTTGACTAGCGGTTTCTCCTACGAGCAGTACTTC. Residues: CASSHLTSGFSYEQYF.

This clone has only a few counts. The gene calls are TRBV19 and TRBJ2-7, with 7 bases fitting TRBD2. CDR1 is LNHDA and CDR2 is SQIVND in the germline V gene (reference sequence). This CDR3 has 16 amino acids. Losses at the gene ends were 1 base for V and 3 bases for J; bases not matched to a gene: 9. The CDR3 DNA follows: TGTGCCAGTAGTATAGGTCTGAGGGAGGGCGTCTACGAGCAGTACTTC. It encodes CASSIGLREGVYEQYF.

This chain joins TRBV5-1 and TRBJ2-7, with TRBD2 as a possible D gene (5 bases). Looked up from germline, CDR1 is SGHRS and CDR2 is YFSETQ. The CDR3 extends over 14 amino acids. Trimming removed 0 bases at V and 3 bases at J, with 10 bases between. The CDR3 DNA sequence: TGCGCCAGCAGCTTGGGGACTGCCAGCTACGAGCAGTACTTC. Its protein is CASSLGTASYEQYF.

The genes are TRBV15 and TRBJ1-1, with D hard to call. Trimming pared 2 bases from V and 2 bases from J, leaving 6 bases between. Germline V gene data show CDR1 as LNHNV and CDR2 as YYDKDF (reference sequence). The CDR3 covers 13 residues. CDR3 DNA sequence: TGTGCCACCAGCAGACGGGGAAACACTGAAGCTTTCTTT. Translation: CATSRRGNTEAFF.

The table lists this clone with a few counts. The CDR3: CASSLSLAGGPGNEQFF. Here the CDR3 DNA reads TGTGCCAGCAGCTTAAGCTTAGCGGGAGGGCCAGGGAATGAGCAGTTCTTC. The rearrangement uses TRBV7-9 and TRBJ2-1, with 11 bases fitting TRBD2. This CDR3 comprises 17 residues. Germline V gene sequence: CDR1 SEHNR, CDR2 FQNEAQ (reference sequence). V was pared by 2 bases and J by 7 bases, with 10 bases of the junction left unmatched.

The V gene is TRBV27, the J gene TRBJ2-1; tentative D call: TRBD2 (5 bases). V lost 3 bases to trimming and J lost 7 bases, with 13 bases between them. Germline CDR1 and CDR2: MNHEY and SMNVEV (reference sequence). This CDR3 is 14 amino acids long. The CDR3 is CASSFTRSGNEQFF. CDR3 nucleotide sequence: TGTGCCAGCAGTTTTACGCGTTCGGGGAATGAGCAGTTCTTC.

The rearrangement joins TRBV23-1 to TRBJ2-2, with TRBD2 identical over 7 bases. TRBV23-1 is classed as an ORF, of uncertain function. The V gene end was trimmed by 2 bases and the J gene end by 4 bases; junction bases not matched to a gene: 16. The CDR3 spans 19 residues. This CDR3 is CASSQRGREAYGGTGELFF. CDR3 coding DNA: TGCGCCAGCAGTCAAAGGGGCCGGGAGGCGTACGGAGGCACCGGGGAGCTGTTTTTT.

The CDR3 region is CASSQGLHEQYF. The CDR3 nucleotides read TGCGCCAGCAGCCAAGGGCTCCACGAGCAGTACTTC. The V and J genes are TRBV4-1 and TRBJ2-7; D is unresolved. Germline values: CDR1 MGHRA, CDR2 YSYEKL. The CDR3 spans 12 residues. Trimming removed 1 base at V and 5 bases at J, with 6 bases between.

The V and J genes are TRBV2 and TRBJ2-7; 10 bases align to TRBD1. Germline trimming cut 5 bases from V and 3 bases from J; bases unmatched to any gene: 13. This CDR3 spans 17 amino acids. Germline CDR1 SNHLY, CDR2 FYNNEI. The CDR3 DNA follows: TGTGCCAGCAGTTTTCAACCGGGACAGGGGTTGAACTACGAGCAGTACTTC. Protein: CASSFQPGQGLNYEQYF. Looking up the rest from reference TRBV2 and TRBJ2-7 gives the full variable domain: EPEVTQTPSHQVTQMGQEVILRCVPISNHLYFYWYRQILGQKVEFLVSFYNNEISEKSEIFDDQFSVERPDGSNFTLKIRSTKLEDSAMYFCASSFQPGQGLNYEQYFGPGTRLTVT.

The rearrangement uses TRBV4-1 and TRBJ2-5; D perhaps matches TRBD1 (5 bases). This CDR3 has 13 amino acids. Per germline, CDR1 MGHRA and CDR2 YSYEKL. Trimming cost V 2 bases and J 4 bases, with 8 bases left between them. The CDR3 DNA reads TGCGCCAGCAGCCAACGGCAGGGAGAGACCCAGTACTTC. Protein product: CASSQRQGETQYF.

V usage is TRBV5-1 and J usage is TRBJ2-1; 15 nucleotides line up with TRBD2. Trimming removed 0 bases from V and 7 bases from J; junction bases left unmatched: 5. In germline, CDR1 is SGHRS, CDR2 YFSETQ. CDR3 size: 17 residues. The CDR3 sequence: CASSLGTSGRAWNEQFF. The CDR3 region has the DNA TGCGCCAGCAGCTTGGGGACTAGCGGGAGGGCCTGGAATGAGCAGTTCTTC.

The rearrangement joins TRBV28 to TRBJ1-1, with TRBD1 matching over 10 bases. CDR1 and CDR2 from the germline V gene are MDHEN and SYDVKM. The CDR3 has 17 residues. Unmatched junction bases numbered 11, after V lost 6 bases and J lost 1 base. CDR3 sequence: CASRGQGETRGNTEAFF. CDR3 nucleotide sequence: TGTGCCAGCAGAGGACAGGGGGAGACCCGCGGGAACACTGAAGCTTTCTTT.

The chain uses TRBV13 and TRBJ2-3, with 12 bases aligning to TRBD2. CDR3 length equals 18 residues. CDR1 PRHDT and CDR2 FYEKMQ come from the germline V gene (reference sequence). The V and J ends lost 8 bases and 0 bases, in that order; junction bases with no gene match: 12. Written as DNA, the CDR3 is TGTGCCAGCCTCCGGCTAGCGGGAGGGGGCTCTAGCACAGATACGCAGTATTTT. This encodes CASLRLAGGGSSTDTQYF.

The CDR3, as DNA: TGTGCCAGCAGCTCAGGACAGGGACCCTCCTACAATGAGCAGTTCTTC. Its translation: CASSSGQGPSYNEQFF. The chain recombines TRBV7-9 with TRBJ2-1, with 8 bases identical to TRBD1. Germline V gene sequence: CDR1 SEHNR, CDR2 FQNEAQ (reference sequence). V lost 4 bases to trimming and J lost 0 bases; unmatched junction nucleotides: 5. CDR3 length: 16 residues.